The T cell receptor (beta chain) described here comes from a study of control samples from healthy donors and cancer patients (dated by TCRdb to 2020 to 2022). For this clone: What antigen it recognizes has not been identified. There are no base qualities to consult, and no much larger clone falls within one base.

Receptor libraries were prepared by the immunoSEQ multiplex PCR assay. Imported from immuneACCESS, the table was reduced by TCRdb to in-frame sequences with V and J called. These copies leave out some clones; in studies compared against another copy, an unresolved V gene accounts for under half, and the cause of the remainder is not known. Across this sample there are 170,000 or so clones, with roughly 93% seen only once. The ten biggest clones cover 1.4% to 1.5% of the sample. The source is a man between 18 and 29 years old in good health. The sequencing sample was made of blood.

CDR3 loop: CATSRGGDGQPQHF. The DNA sequence reads TGTGCCACCAGTCGGGGGGGAGACGGTCAGCCCCAGCATTTT. The sequence is built from TRBV24-1 and TRBJ1-5; 5 matching bases give a weak D call of TRBD1. Reading the germline V gene gives CDR1 KGHDR and CDR2 SFDVKD. Inclusive of the bounding cysteine and phenylalanine, the CDR3 is 14 residues long. Only the CDR3 DNA stays, 42 bases, in frame from base 1. V is clipped by 6 bases and J by 6 bases, and the sequence between their germline boundaries is 14 bases long.